This T cell receptor beta chain was captured by sequencing in a study of Tregs in tolerant kidney transplant recipients. For this clone: Its antigen is as yet unknown.

Using immunoSEQ multiplex PCR, the repertoire was profiled, and TCRdb retains in-frame clones only, with some absent. This repertoire shows roughly 250,000 clones, roughly 80% found once; its top ten account for around 0.68%. Regarding the study as a whole: Activated donor B cell expansion appeared to reveal the most relevant donor-specific TCRbeta repertoire. This study did not directly address biological reproducibility.

The receptor was derived from a human donor in good health. The sequencing input was CD4+ T cells from blood.

DNA for the CDR3: TGTGCCAGCAGCTTTGGGACAGGGGCGGCTAATGAAAAACTGTTTTTT. It yields the protein CASSFGTGAANEKLFF. The V gene is TRBV7-2, the J gene TRBJ1-4; 10 positions agree with TRBD1. This CDR3 contains 16 residues. Per the germline V gene, CDR1 is SGHTA and CDR2 is FQGNSA. V dropped 3 bases and J dropped 3; count of bases not matched to a gene: 4.